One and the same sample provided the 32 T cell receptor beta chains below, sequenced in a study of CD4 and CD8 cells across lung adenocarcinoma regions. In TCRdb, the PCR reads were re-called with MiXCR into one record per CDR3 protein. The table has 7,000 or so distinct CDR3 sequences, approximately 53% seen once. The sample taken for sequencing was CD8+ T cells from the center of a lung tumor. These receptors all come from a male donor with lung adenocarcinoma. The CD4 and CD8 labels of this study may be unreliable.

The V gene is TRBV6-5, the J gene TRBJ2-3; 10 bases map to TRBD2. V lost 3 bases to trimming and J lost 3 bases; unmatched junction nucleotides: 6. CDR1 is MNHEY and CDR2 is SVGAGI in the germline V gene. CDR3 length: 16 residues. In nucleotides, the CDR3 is TGTGCCAGCAGTTATTCAAGCGGGGGGGTAACAGATACGCAGTATTTT. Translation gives CASSYSSGGVTDTQYF.

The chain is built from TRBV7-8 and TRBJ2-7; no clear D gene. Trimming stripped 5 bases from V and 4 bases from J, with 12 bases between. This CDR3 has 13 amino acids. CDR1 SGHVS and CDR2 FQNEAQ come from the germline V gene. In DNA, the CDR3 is TGTGCCAGCAGCCAATTAGGGAAGTACGAGCAGTACTTC. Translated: CASSQLGKYEQYF.

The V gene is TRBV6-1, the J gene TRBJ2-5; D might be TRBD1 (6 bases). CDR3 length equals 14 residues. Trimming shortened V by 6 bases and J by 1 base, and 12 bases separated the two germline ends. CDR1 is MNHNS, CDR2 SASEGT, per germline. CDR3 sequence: CASRVDRTQETQYF. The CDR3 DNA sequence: TGTGCCAGCAGGGTCGACAGGACCCAAGAGACCCAGTACTTC.

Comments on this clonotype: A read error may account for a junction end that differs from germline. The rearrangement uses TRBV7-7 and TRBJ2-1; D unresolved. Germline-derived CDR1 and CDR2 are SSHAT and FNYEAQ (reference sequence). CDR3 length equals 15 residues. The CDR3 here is CASSLGSGPQGEQFF. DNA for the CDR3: TGTGCTAGCAGCTTAGGATCGGGCCCCCAAGGTGAGCAGTTCTTC.

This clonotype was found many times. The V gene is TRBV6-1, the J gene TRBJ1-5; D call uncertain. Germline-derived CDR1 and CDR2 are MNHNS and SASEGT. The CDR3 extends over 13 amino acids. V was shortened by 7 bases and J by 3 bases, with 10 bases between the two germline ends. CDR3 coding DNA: TGTGCCAGCACTGGTTGGGACAATCAGCCCCAGCATTTT. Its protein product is CASTGWDNQPQHF.

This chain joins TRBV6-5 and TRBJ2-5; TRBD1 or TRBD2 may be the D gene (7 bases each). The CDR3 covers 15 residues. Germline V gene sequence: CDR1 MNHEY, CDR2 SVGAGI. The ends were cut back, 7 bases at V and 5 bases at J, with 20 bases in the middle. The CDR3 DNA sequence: TGTGCCAGCATTTATGTGCAGGGGGAGGGGGAGACCCAGTACTTC. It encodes CASIYVQGEGETQYF.

The CDR3 nucleotides are TGTGCCAGCAGTTCGTACGATACGCAGTATTTT. It specifies CASSSYDTQYF. The rearrangement uses TRBV27 and TRBJ2-3; unclear D gene. The CDR3 spans 11 residues. V was trimmed by 4 bases and J by 6 bases, leaving 5 bases between them. Germline CDR1 MNHEY, CDR2 SMNVEV (reference sequence).

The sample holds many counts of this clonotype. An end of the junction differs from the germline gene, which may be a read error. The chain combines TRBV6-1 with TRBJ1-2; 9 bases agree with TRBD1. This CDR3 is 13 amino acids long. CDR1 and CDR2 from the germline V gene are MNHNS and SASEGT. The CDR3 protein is CASTRGQGFSRAF. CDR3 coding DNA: TGTGCCAGCACTAGGGGACAGGGCTTCTCCCGGGCCTTC.

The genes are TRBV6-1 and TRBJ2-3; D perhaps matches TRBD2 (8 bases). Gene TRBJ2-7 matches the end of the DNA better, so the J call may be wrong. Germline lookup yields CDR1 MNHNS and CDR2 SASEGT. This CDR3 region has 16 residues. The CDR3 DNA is TGTGCCAGCGCGGGGGGAGGGGGCCGTGGCCAAGATACGCAGTACTTC. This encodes CASAGGGGRGQDTQYF.

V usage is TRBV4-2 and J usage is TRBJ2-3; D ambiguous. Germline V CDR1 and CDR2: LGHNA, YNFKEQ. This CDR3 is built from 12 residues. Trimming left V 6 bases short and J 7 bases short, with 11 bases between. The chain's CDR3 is CASSPGSYTQYF. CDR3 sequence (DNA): TGTGCCAGCAGTCCGGGCTCCTATACGCAGTATTTT.

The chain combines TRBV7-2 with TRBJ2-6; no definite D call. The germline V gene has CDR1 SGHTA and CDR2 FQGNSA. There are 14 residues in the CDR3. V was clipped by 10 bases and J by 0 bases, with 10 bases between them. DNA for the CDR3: TGTGCCAACCCCTCCGCCTCTGGGGCCAACGTCCTGACTTTC. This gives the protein CANPSASGANVLTF. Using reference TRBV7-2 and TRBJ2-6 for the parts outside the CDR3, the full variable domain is GAGVSQSPSNKVTEKGKDVELRCDPISGHTALYWYRQSLGQGLEFLIYFQGNSAPDKSGLPSDRFSAERTGGSVSTLTIQRTQQEDSAVYLCANPSASGANVLTFGAGSRLTVL.

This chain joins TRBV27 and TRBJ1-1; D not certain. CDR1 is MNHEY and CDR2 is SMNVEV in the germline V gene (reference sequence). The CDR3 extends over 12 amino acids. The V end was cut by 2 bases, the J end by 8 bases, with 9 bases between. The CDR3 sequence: CASSLMGREAFF. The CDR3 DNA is TGTGCCAGCAGTTTAATGGGGAGGGAAGCTTTCTTT.

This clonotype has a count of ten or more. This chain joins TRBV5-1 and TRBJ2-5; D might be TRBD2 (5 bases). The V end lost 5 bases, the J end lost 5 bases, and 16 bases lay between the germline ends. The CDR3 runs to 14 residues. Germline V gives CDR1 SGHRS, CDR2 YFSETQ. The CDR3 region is CASRLSGPGETQYF. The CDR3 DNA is TGCGCCAGCAGATTAAGCGGACCGGGGGAGACCCAGTACTTC.

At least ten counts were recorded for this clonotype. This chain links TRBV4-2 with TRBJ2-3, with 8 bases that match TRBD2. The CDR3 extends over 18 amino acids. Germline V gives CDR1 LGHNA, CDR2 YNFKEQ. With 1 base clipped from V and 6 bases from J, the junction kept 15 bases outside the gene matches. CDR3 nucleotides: TGTGCCAGCAGCCAAGCGGATTGGCGGCTAGCGGGCCAGGATACGCAGTATTTT. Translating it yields CASSQADWRLAGQDTQYF.

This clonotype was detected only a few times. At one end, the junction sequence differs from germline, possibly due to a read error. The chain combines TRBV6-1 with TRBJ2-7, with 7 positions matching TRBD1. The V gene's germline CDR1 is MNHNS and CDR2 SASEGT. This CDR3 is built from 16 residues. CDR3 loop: CASSKASGTVTYEQYF. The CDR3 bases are TGTGCCAGCAGTAAAGCTTCCGGGACAGTGACCTACGAGCAGTACTTC.

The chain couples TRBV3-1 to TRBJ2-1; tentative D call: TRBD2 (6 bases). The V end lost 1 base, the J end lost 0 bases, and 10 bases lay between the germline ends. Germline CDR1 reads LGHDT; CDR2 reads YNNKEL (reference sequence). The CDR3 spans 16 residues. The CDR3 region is CASSQGASDSYNEQFF. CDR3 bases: TGTGCCAGCAGCCAAGGAGCTAGCGACTCCTACAATGAGCAGTTCTTC.

CDR3 DNA sequence: TGTGCCACCAGTGATTTCCGACGAAAAAATGAGCAGTTCTTC. It translates to CATSDFRRKNEQFF. J is TRBJ2-1 and V is TRBV24-1; no clear D gene. The V end was cut by 1 base, the J end by 7 bases, with 10 bases between. The CDR3 has 14 amino acids. Germline V gene sequence: CDR1 KGHDR, CDR2 SFDVKD.

The CDR3 DNA follows: TGTGCCAGCAGTCCTTGGGGCGGGAGGAAAGAGCAGTTCTTC. Translation: CASSPWGGRKEQFF. The chain links TRBV6-1 to TRBJ2-1; the match to TRBD2 covers 8 bases. J was trimmed by 10 bases and V by 5 bases; bases with no gene match: 10. CDR3 length: 14 residues. The germline V gene encodes CDR1 MNHNS and CDR2 SASEGT.

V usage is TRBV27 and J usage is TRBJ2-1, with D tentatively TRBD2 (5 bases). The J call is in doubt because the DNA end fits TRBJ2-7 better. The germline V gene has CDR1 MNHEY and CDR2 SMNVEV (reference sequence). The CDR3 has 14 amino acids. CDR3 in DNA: TGTGCCAGCAGTTTTAGTCGGGATATCCACGAGCAGTACTTC. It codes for CASSFSRDIHEQYF.

The CDR3 loop is CASAGDAAVADTQYF. DNA for the CDR3: TGCGCCAGCGCGGGGGATGCGGCAGTGGCAGATACGCAGTATTTT. The J gene is TRBJ2-3, the V gene TRBV10-1; 7 bases map to TRBD2. The trim removed 8 bases at V and 4 bases at J, leaving 12 bases unmatched. CDR1 and CDR2 (germline): WNHNN, SYGVQD (reference sequence). The CDR3 consists of 15 residues.

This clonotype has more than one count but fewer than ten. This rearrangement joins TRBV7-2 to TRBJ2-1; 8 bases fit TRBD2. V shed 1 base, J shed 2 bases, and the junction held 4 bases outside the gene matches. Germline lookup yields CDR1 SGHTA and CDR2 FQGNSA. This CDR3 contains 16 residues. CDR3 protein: CASSLVVGGAYNEQFF. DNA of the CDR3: TGTGCCAGCAGCTTAGTTGTCGGGGGGGCCTACAATGAGCAGTTCTTC.

The chain's CDR3 is CASKGTGITGELFF. The CDR3 nucleotides are TGTGCCAGCAAAGGGACAGGGATTACCGGGGAGCTGTTTTTT. The rearrangement joins TRBV6-1 to TRBJ2-2; TRBD1 aligns across 9 bases. CDR3 length equals 14 residues. Germline CDR1 and CDR2: MNHNS and SASEGT. Trimming removed 7 bases from V and 5 bases from J; junction bases left unmatched: 5.

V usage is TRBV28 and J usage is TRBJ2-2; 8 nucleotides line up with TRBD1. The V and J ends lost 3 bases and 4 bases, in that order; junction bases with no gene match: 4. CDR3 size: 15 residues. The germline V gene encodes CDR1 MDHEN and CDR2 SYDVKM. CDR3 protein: CASSFNQGATGELFF. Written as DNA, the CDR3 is TGTGCCAGCAGTTTCAACCAGGGGGCCACCGGGGAGCTGTTTTTT. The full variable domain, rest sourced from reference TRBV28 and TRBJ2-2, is DVKVTQSSRYLVKRTGEKVFLECVQDMDHENMFWYRQDPGLGLRLIYFSYDVKMKEKGDIPEGYSVSREKKERFSLILESASTNQTSMYLCASSFNQGATGELFFGEGSRLTVL.

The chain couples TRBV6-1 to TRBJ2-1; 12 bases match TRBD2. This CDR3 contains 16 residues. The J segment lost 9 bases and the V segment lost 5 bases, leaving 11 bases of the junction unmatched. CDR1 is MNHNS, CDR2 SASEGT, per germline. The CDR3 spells CASSRPSSGRAAEQFF. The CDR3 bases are TGTGCCAGCAGTCGTCCTTCTAGCGGGAGGGCCGCTGAGCAGTTCTTC.

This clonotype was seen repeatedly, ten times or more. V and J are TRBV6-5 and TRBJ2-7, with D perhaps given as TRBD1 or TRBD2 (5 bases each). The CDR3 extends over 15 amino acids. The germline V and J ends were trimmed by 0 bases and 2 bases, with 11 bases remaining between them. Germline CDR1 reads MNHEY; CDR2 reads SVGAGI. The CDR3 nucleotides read TGTGCCAGCAGTTACTCGCACGGGACGGCCTACGAGCAGTACTTC. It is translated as CASSYSHGTAYEQYF.

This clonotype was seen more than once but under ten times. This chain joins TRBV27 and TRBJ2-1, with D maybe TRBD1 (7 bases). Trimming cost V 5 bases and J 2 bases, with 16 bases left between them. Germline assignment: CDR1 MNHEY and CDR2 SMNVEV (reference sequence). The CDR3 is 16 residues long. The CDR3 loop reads CASSPRQGGAYNEQFF. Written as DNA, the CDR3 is TGTGCCAGCAGTCCTCGGCAGGGGGGCGCCTACAATGAGCAGTTCTTC.

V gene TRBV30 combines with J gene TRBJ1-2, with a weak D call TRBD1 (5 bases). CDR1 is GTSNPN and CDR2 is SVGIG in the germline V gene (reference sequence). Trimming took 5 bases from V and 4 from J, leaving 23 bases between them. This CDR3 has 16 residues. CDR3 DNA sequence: TGTGCCTGGGGACCCCGTTCCAGGGTGGGCAGCTATGGCTACACCTTC. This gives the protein CAWGPRSRVGSYGYTF. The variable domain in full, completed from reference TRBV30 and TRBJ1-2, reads SQTIHQWPATLVQPVGSPLSLECTVEGTSNPNLYWYRQAAGRGLQLLFYSVGIGQISSEVPQNLSASRPQDRQFILSSKKLLLSDSGFYLCAWGPRSRVGSYGYTFGSGTRLTVV.

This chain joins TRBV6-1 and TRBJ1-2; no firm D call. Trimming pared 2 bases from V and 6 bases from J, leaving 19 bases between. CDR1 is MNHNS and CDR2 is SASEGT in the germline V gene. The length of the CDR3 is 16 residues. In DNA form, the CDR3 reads TGTGCCAGCAGTGAATTCTCTGACGGGGTGTTTAATGGCTACACCTTC. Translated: CASSEFSDGVFNGYTF.

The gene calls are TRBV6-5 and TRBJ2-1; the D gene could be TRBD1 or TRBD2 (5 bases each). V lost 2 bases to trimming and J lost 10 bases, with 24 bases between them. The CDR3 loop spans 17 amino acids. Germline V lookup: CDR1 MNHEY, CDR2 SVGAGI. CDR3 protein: CASSYSFMAVGAYEQFF. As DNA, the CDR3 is TGTGCCAGCAGTTACAGTTTTATGGCGGTCGGGGCCTACGAGCAGTTCTTC.

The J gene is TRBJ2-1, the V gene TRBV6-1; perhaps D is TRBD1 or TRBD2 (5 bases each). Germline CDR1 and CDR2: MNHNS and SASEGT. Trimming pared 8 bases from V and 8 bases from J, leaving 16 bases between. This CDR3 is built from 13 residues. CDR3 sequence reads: CASGDRWADEQFF. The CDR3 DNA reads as TGTGCCAGCGGGGACCGTTGGGCGGATGAGCAGTTCTTC.

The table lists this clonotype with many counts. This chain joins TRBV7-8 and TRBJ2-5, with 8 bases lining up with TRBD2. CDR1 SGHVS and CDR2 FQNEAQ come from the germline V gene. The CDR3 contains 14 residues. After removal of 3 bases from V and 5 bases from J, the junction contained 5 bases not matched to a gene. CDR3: CASSLGGRSETQYF. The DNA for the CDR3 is TGTGCCAGCAGCTTGGGCGGGAGGTCCGAGACCCAGTACTTC.

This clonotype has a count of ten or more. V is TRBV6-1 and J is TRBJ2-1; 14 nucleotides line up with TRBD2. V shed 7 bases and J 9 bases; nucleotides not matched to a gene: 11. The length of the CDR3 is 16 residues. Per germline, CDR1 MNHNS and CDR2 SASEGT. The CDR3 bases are TGTGCCAGCAAAACCCCGGGACTAGCGGGAGCGATTGAGCAGTTCTTC. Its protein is CASKTPGLAGAIEQFF.